The 10 T cell receptor beta chains below come from one sample, sequenced in a study of T cell repertoires in cytomegalovirus infection. MiXCR, applied by TCRdb to the reads, yields one record per CDR3 protein. The sample lists around 440,000 distinct CDR3 sequences, approximately 10% occurring once. The sequencing input was PBMCs. The receptors come from a human donor in good health (CMV status not recorded). Some clones in this sample may be carry-over from other donors' samples.

This clonotype was counted ten times or more. J is TRBJ1-5 and V is TRBV27; D is ambiguous. Trimming cost V 5 bases and J 3 bases, with 5 bases left between them. Germline V gives CDR1 MNHEY, CDR2 SMNVEV (reference sequence). The CDR3 runs 12 residues. The CDR3 protein is CASSPNNQPQHF. In DNA form, the CDR3 reads TGTGCCAGCAGTCCAAACAATCAGCCCCAGCATTTT.

This clonotype has at least ten counts. The chain links TRBV28 to TRBJ1-5; the match to TRBD1 covers 7 bases. Per the germline V gene, CDR1 is MDHEN and CDR2 is SYDVKM. The CDR3 runs to 13 residues. The junction had 6 bases not matched to a gene; V was cut back by 6 bases and J by 7 bases. The CDR3 nucleotides read TGTGCCAGCAGAGAACAGGGGTTCCAGCCCCAGCATTTT. Translated, it gives CASREQGFQPQHF.

This clonotype was recorded at least ten times. The chain couples TRBV12-3 or TRBV12-4 to TRBJ2-1; D possibly corresponds to TRBD2 (5 bases). CDR3 size: 13 residues. Trimming pared 3 bases from V and 4 bases from J, leaving 7 bases between. The CDR3 spells CASSFSGYNEQFF. CDR3 DNA: TGTGCCAGCAGTTTCAGCGGATACAATGAGCAGTTCTTC.

V is TRBV20-1 and J is TRBJ2-3, with D possibly called TRBD1 or TRBD2 (5 bases each). CDR3 length: 14 residues. Trimming stripped 2 bases from V and 5 bases from J, with 14 bases between. Germline V gene lookup returns CDR1 DFQATT and CDR2 SNEGSKA (reference sequence). The CDR3 DNA sequence: TGCAGTGCTAGATCATCCCGGGACCTAGATACGCAGTATTTT. Protein product: CSARSSRDLDTQYF.

At least ten counts were recorded for this clonotype. V gene TRBV7-9 combines with J gene TRBJ2-3; TRBD1 agrees at 7 bases. The length of the CDR3 is 20 residues. Germline V gives CDR1 SEHNR, CDR2 FQNEAQ (reference sequence). The junction had 17 bases not matched to a gene; V was cut back by 1 base and J by 1 base. The chain's CDR3 is CASSLGILRDSPLGTDTQYF. The CDR3, as DNA: TGTGCCAGCAGCTTAGGGATCTTGAGGGACAGTCCTCTGGGCACAGATACGCAGTATTTT.

This clonotype was seen repeatedly, ten times or more. The rearrangement joins TRBV4-1 to TRBJ1-5; the D gene is possibly TRBD1 (5 bases). CDR1 MGHRA and CDR2 YSYEKL come from the germline V gene. V shed 4 bases and J shed 3 bases, with 10 bases lying between them. CDR3 length equals 14 residues. The CDR3 sequence: CASSPAGLNQPQHF. DNA of the CDR3: TGCGCCAGCAGCCCGGCAGGGCTCAATCAGCCCCAGCATTTT.

For this clonotype: This may be a read error: a much more frequent sequence differs by one nucleotide. The gene calls are TRBV28 and TRBJ1-5, with TRBD1 as a possible D gene (6 bases). Germline CDR1 MDHEN, CDR2 SYDVKM. CDR3 length: 13 amino acids. Trimming cost V 6 bases and J 6 bases, with 12 bases left between them. CDR3 protein: CASRQGNSQPQHF. The CDR3 DNA is TGTGCCAGCAGACAGGGAAACAGTCAGCCCCAGCATTTT.

The V call is TRBV23-1, the J call TRBJ2-1; D remains unclear. TRBV23-1 is recorded as an ORF, its role being uncertain. With 2 bases removed from V and 0 bases from J, the gap between germline ends came to 11 bases. The CDR3 length is 16 residues. For the CDR3, the DNA is TGCGCCAGCAGTCAAACCACAGTGGACTCCTACAATGAGCAGTTCTTC. Protein sequence: CASSQTTVDSYNEQFF.

This clonotype has more than one count but fewer than ten. This chain connects TRBV2 to TRBJ2-2; TRBD2 matches at 13 bases. V was clipped by 4 bases and J by 4 bases; unmatched bases: 0. The length of the CDR3 is 15 residues. Germline-derived CDR1 and CDR2 are SNHLY and FYNNEI. The DNA for the CDR3 is TGTGCCAGCAGTGGGACTAGCGGGAGCACCGGGGAGCTGTTTTTT. Residues: CASSGTSGSTGELFF.

In its sample, this clonotype was seen many times. V and J are TRBV28 and TRBJ2-7; 8 nucleotides agree with TRBD2. J lost 4 bases, V lost 7 bases, and 12 bases had no gene match. The CDR3 loop spans 15 amino acids. The germline V gene has CDR1 MDHEN and CDR2 SYDVKM. The CDR3 DNA is TGTGCCAGCAACCTAGTTACCAGCGGGAGTTACGAGCAGTACTTC. Protein: CASNLVTSGSYEQYF.